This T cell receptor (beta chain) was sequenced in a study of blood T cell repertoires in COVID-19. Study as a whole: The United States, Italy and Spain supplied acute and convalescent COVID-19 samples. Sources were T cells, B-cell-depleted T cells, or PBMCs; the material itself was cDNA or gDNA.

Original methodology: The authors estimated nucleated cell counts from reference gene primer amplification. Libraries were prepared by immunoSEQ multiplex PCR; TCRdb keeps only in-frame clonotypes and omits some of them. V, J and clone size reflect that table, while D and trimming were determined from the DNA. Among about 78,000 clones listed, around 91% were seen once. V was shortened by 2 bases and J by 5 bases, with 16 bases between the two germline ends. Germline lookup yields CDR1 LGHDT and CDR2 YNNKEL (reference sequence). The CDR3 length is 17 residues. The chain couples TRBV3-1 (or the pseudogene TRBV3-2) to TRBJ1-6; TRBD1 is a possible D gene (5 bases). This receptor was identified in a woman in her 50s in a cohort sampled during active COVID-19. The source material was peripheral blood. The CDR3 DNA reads TGTGCCAGCAGCCAATCTACAGGAATTTTGAATAATTCACCCCTCCACTTT. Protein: CASSQSTGILNNSPLHF.